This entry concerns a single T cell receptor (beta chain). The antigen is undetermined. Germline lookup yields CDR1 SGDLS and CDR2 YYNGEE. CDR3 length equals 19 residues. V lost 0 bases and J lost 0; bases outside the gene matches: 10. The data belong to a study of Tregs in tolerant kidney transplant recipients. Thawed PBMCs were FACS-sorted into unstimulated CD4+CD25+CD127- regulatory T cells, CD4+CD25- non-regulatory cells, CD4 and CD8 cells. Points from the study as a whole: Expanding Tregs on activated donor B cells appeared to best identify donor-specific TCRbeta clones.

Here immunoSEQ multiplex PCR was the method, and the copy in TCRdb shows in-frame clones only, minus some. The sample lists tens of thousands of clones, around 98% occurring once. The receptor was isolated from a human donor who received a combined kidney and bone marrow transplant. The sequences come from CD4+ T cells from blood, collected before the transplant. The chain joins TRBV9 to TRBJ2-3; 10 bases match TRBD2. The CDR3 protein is CASSVDIWTSGSSTDTQYF. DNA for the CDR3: TGTGCCAGCAGCGTAGACATCTGGACTAGCGGTTCTAGCACAGATACGCAGTATTTT.